Sequencing of this T cell receptor (beta chain) was carried out in a study of shared clonotypes between healthy human individuals. General study points: Though the depth was large, rarefaction showed that sorted-subset sequencing was incomplete.

In regard to this clone: Its antigen is not known.

Each sorted subset replicate got 200 ng genomic DNA, 25,000 to 35,000 genomes. How the authors handled the data: Filtering differed since immunoSEQ provided only junctions, with no quality scores. Here immunoSEQ multiplex PCR was the method, and the copy in TCRdb shows in-frame clones only, minus some. V, J and clone size reflect that table, while D and trimming were determined from the DNA. Of some 200,000 clones in the sample, 85% to 95% were seen once. Per the germline V gene, CDR1 is SGHRS and CDR2 is YFSETQ. V shed 5 bases, J shed 11 bases, and the junction held 8 bases outside the gene matches. This CDR3 region has 13 residues. Recent vaccinations or acute infections were absent in the healthy HIV-negative adult donors.

This clonotype originated in a woman aged 25 to 39 in good health. This chain joins TRBV5-1 and TRBJ2-5, with 11 bases that match TRBD2. The sequencing input was naive CD4+ T cells sorted from blood. Subset here: CD45RA+ positively selected. The CDR3 loop reads CASRLAGGGEQYF. For the CDR3, the DNA is TGCGCCAGCAGGTTAGCGGGAGGGGGAGAGCAGTACTTC.